The 23 T cell receptor beta chains below all came from one sample that was sequenced in a study of blood T cell repertoires in COVID-19. Profiled with immunoSEQ multiplex PCR; TCRdb holds only in-frame clones, not every one. This table has roughly 260,000 clones, 91% appearing once. Sequencing was performed on PBMCs or T cells enriched from blood (not recorded which). These receptors were obtained from a human donor in a cohort exposed to, infected with or recovered from COVID-19 (not recorded which). The donor label of this sample is uncertain.

About this clone: A junction end diverges from the germline sequence, so it may reflect a read error. V is TRBV11-2 and J is TRBJ1-4; the D is unclear. The V gene's germline CDR1 is SGHAT and CDR2 FQNNGV. The CDR3 sequence is 13 residues long. The CDR3 spells CASSLAENEKLFF. The CDR3 nucleotides read TGTGCCAGCAGCTTAGCTGAGAATGAGAAACTGTTTTTT.

The chain links TRBV7-2 to TRBJ1-1; no definite D call. Trimming took off 2 bases at V and 7 bases at J, with 11 bases between the two ends. This CDR3 spans 13 amino acids. CDR1 is SGHTA, CDR2 FQGNSA, per germline. The CDR3 DNA reads as TGTGCCAGCAGCTTAATAAGACAAAGTGAAGCTTTCTTT. This encodes CASSLIRQSEAFF. Complete variable domain (other parts from reference TRBV7-2 and TRBJ1-1): GAGVSQSPSNKVTEKGKDVELRCDPISGHTALYWYRQSLGQGLEFLIYFQGNSAPDKSGLPSDRFSAERTGGSVSTLTIQRTQQEDSAVYLCASSLIRQSEAFFGQGTRLTVV.

The rearrangement joins TRBV24-1 to TRBJ1-2; perhaps TRBD1 as D (6 bases). Germline V CDR1 and CDR2: KGHDR, SFDVKD. The CDR3 contains 13 residues. Trimming left V 4 bases short and J 4 bases short, with 9 bases between. The CDR3 region has the DNA TGTGCCACCAGTGACTACAGGGCCTATGGCTACACCTTC. Its translation is CATSDYRAYGYTF.

The rearrangement uses TRBV19 and TRBJ1-2; D gene ambiguous. The ends were cut back, 8 bases at V and 8 bases at J, with 12 bases in the middle. Germline assignment: CDR1 LNHDA and CDR2 SQIVND (reference sequence). CDR3 length equals 11 residues. The CDR3, as DNA: TGTGCCAGTCACTCCTCGTGGGGCTACACCTTC. Its translation: CASHSSWGYTF.

This clone appeared a single time. V and J are TRBV4-3 and TRBJ2-3, with D possibly matching TRBD2 (6 bases). Germline V gene sequence: CDR1 LGHNA, CDR2 YSLEER. Trimming shortened V by 1 base and J by 1 base, and 12 bases separated the two germline ends. The CDR3 runs to 16 residues. CDR3 in amino acids: CASSQVSRGRTDTQYF. CDR3 bases: TGCGCCAGCAGCCAAGTCTCGCGGGGTCGCACAGATACGCAGTATTTT.

The rearrangement links TRBV19 to TRBJ1-5; D remains unclear. Trimming took 7 bases from V and 0 from J, leaving 22 bases between them. CDR1 and CDR2 from the germline V gene are LNHDA and SQIVND (reference sequence). This CDR3 comprises 18 residues. The CDR3 sequence is CASNLNGWAEYSNQPQHF. The DNA for the CDR3 is TGTGCCAGTAACCTCAACGGATGGGCAGAATATAGCAATCAGCCCCAGCATTTT.

The chain employs TRBV2 and TRBJ2-5; possible D gene TRBD2, 6 bases. Between the trimmed V and J ends, which lost 2 bases and 5 bases, there was a span of 15 bases. The length of the CDR3 is 15 residues. The V gene's germline CDR1 is SNHLY and CDR2 FYNNEI. The CDR3 DNA sequence: TGTGCCAGCAGTGAAAGGCAACTAGCAGGGGAGACCCAGTACTTC. Translating gives CASSERQLAGETQYF.

The chain uses TRBV19 and TRBJ1-1; weak D call: TRBD1 (5 bases). V gave up 1 base and J gave up 4 bases, with 16 bases separating them. The germline CDR1 and CDR2 sequences are LNHDA and SQIVND (reference sequence). This CDR3 is built from 16 residues. In DNA, the CDR3 is TGTGCCAGTAGTATAGTAGGGGCCTCCTATCCCACTGAAGCTTTCTTT. Encoded protein: CASSIVGASYPTEAFF.

The chain employs TRBV28 and TRBJ2-3; possibly TRBD2 for D (5 bases). V lost 3 bases and J 1 base, leaving 11 bases between the germline ends. Germline V lookup: CDR1 MDHEN, CDR2 SYDVKM. CDR3 size: 15 residues. The CDR3 DNA reads as TGTGCCAGCAGTTTCCGACTGAGGGGCACAGATACGCAGTATTTT. Its translation is CASSFRLRGTDTQYF.

This clone was detected once. The gene calls are TRBV7-9 and TRBJ1-2; TRBD1 agrees at 7 bases. V shed 0 bases and J 8 bases; nucleotides not matched to a gene: 12. Germline CDR1 and CDR2: SEHNR and FQNEAQ (reference sequence). The CDR3 is 16 residues long. The DNA for the CDR3 is TGTGCCAGCAGCTTAGCCAGACAGGGAAGGGACGGAGGCTACACCTTC. Its translation: CASSLARQGRDGGYTF.

The chain's CDR3 is CAISGPDRNYGYTF. The CDR3 DNA reads TGTGCCATCAGTGGTCCCGACAGGAACTATGGCTACACCTTC. This chain uses TRBV10-3 with TRBJ1-2; D is possibly TRBD1 (6 bases). There are 14 residues in the CDR3. The germline V and J ends were trimmed by 4 bases and 2 bases, with 11 bases remaining between them. Germline-derived CDR1 and CDR2 are ENHRY and SYGVKD.

The chain links TRBV19 to TRBJ2-6; D possibly corresponds to TRBD1 (6 bases). Between the trimmed V and J ends, which lost 5 bases and 6 bases, there was a span of 17 bases. CDR1 is LNHDA, CDR2 SQIVND, per germline (reference sequence). This CDR3 has 16 residues. CDR3 residues: CASSGQGWTEANVLTF. In DNA, the CDR3 is TGTGCCAGTAGTGGTCAGGGGTGGACTGAGGCCAACGTCCTGACTTTC. The complete variable domain, with remaining parts taken from reference TRBV19 and TRBJ2-6, reads DGGITQSPKYLFRKEGQNVTLSCEQNLNHDAMYWYRQDPGQGLRLIYYSQIVNDFQKGDIAEGYSVSREKKESFPLTVTSAQKNPTAFYLCASSGQGWTEANVLTFGAGSRLTVL.

This rearrangement joins TRBV29-1 to TRBJ1-2; no definite D call. Between the trimmed V and J ends, which lost 6 bases and 2 bases, there was a span of 10 bases. The germline V gene encodes CDR1 SQVTM and CDR2 ANQGSEA. The CDR3 has 12 residues. In nucleotides, the CDR3 is TGCAGCGTCTCGGGTAGCAACTATGGCTACACCTTC. It encodes CSVSGSNYGYTF.

This clone showed up just once. This chain joins TRBV6-5 and TRBJ1-2; D is perhaps TRBD1 (5 bases). Per the germline V gene, CDR1 is MNHEY and CDR2 is SVGAGI. The CDR3 spans 13 residues. The ends were cut back, 0 bases at V and 8 bases at J, with 10 bases in the middle. CDR3 nucleotide sequence: TGTGCCAGCAGTTACTCATACAGGATCGGCTACACCTTC. Residues: CASSYSYRIGYTF.

The chain links TRBV5-1 to TRBJ2-3, with TRBD1 matching over 7 bases. V was pared by 6 bases and J by 5 bases, with 9 bases of the junction left unmatched. The CDR3 totals 14 residues. Germline CDR1 reads SGHRS; CDR2 reads YFSETQ. The CDR3 spells CASTSTGRRDTQYF. Here the CDR3 DNA reads TGCGCCAGCACGTCGACAGGGCGACGAGATACGCAGTATTTT.

The rearrangement joins TRBV6-2 or TRBV6-3 to TRBJ1-2; D is perhaps TRBD1 (6 bases). V was clipped by 6 bases and J by 4 bases, with 21 bases between them. The CDR3 totals 16 residues. Germline loops: CDR1 MNHEY, CDR2 SVGEGT. The CDR3 spells CASSYIPGQRGYGYTF. Written as DNA, the CDR3 is TGTGCCAGCAGCTATATTCCCGGACAGCGGGGCTATGGCTACACCTTC.

This chain links TRBV7-9 with TRBJ1-1, with D perhaps TRBD1 (5 bases). V was cut by 3 bases and J by 3 bases, with 14 bases left in between. The CDR3 contains 15 residues. The germline V gene has CDR1 SEHNR and CDR2 FQNEAQ (reference sequence). In DNA, the CDR3 is TGTGCCAGCAGCTTTGGCCGGGGGACTCACACTGAAGCTTTCTTT. Residues: CASSFGRGTHTEAFF.

The chain recombines TRBV5-4 with TRBJ1-4; D is perhaps TRBD1 (5 bases). The CDR3 extends over 16 amino acids. Deletions cut 4 bases from V and 5 bases from J, with 18 bases between. Germline lookup yields CDR1 SGHNT and CDR2 YYREEE (reference sequence). CDR3 sequence: CASSQGGGTANEKLFF. The CDR3 coding sequence is TGTGCCAGCAGCCAAGGTGGCGGGACGGCAAATGAAAAACTGTTTTTT. The variable domain in full, with the rest retrieved from reference TRBV5-4 and TRBJ1-4, is ETGVTQSPTHLIKTRGQQVTLRCSSQSGHNTVSWYQQALGQGPQFIFQYYREEENGRGNFPPRFSGLQFPNYSSELNVNALELDDSALYLCASSQGGGTANEKLFFGSGTQLSVL.

The chain uses TRBV18 and TRBJ2-5; D gene ambiguous. Germline V gene data show CDR1 as KGHSH and CDR2 as LQKENI. V was cut by 3 bases and J by 5 bases, with 7 bases left in between. The CDR3 sequence is 12 residues long. CDR3: CASSPQRETQYF. In DNA, the CDR3 is TGTGCCAGCTCACCTCAGAGGGAGACCCAGTACTTC. Full variable domain (missing parts from reference TRBV18 and TRBJ2-5): NAGVMQNPRHLVRRRGQEARLRCSPMKGHSHVYWYRQLPEEGLKFMVYLQKENIIDESGMPKERFSAEFPKEGPSILRIQQVVRGDSAAYFCASSPQRETQYFGPGTRLLVL.

The rearrangement joins TRBV10-3 to TRBJ2-1; 8 bases agree with TRBD1. There are 15 residues in the CDR3. The germline CDR1 and CDR2 sequences are ENHRY and SYGVKD. The V segment lost 8 bases and the J segment 2 bases; nucleotides outside the gene matches: 8. The DNA of the CDR3 is TGTGCCATCGCCAAAGACAGGGGCGCCTACAATGAGCAGTTCTTC. Its translation: CAIAKDRGAYNEQFF.

J is TRBJ2-5 and V is TRBV6-2 or TRBV6-3; 8 nucleotides agree with TRBD2. CDR1 and CDR2 (germline): MNHEY, SVGEGT. The CDR3 consists of 19 residues. The V segment lost 3 bases and the J segment 1 base; nucleotides outside the gene matches: 16. This CDR3 reads CASSYLLLLPGGTQETQYF. CDR3 bases: TGTGCCAGCAGTTATTTGCTCTTGCTGCCGGGGGGGACCCAAGAGACCCAGTACTTC.

The chain carries TRBV19 and TRBJ1-4, with D possibly TRBD1 on 6 matching bases. The V gene's germline CDR1 is LNHDA and CDR2 SQIVND (reference sequence). The CDR3 is made up of 12 amino acids. Trimming shortened V by 8 bases and J by 7 bases, and 11 bases separated the two germline ends. In DNA, the CDR3 is TGTGCCAGTGCCGAACAGGGTGAAAAACTGTTTTTT. Translation gives CASAEQGEKLFF.

J is TRBJ2-7 and V is TRBV6-1, with D unresolved. CDR3 length: 12 amino acids. Trimming took 2 bases from V and 0 from J, leaving 2 bases between them. Germline V gene lookup returns CDR1 MNHNS and CDR2 SASEGT. CDR3 coding DNA: TGTGCCAGCAGTGAATACTCCTACGAGCAGTACTTC. Amino acids: CASSEYSYEQYF.